This T cell receptor (beta chain) was obtained from a study of cytomegalovirus exposure and HLA in healthy donors. Findings and caveats of the study: Altogether, around 160 TCR beta chains were recorded as cytomegalovirus-associated.

Germline CDR1 reads WNHNN; CDR2 reads SYGVQD (reference sequence). Trimming stripped 0 bases from V and 5 bases from J, with 10 bases between. CDR3 length: 14 amino acids. This PCR relied on a set of 60 Vbeta primers and 13 Jbeta primers. Sequencing was performed with immunoSEQ multiplex PCR; in TCRdb, only in-frame clones are kept and a portion is missing. The repertoire holds 150,000 to 200,000 clones, roughly 77% seen once, with approximately 11% in the top ten. About this clone itself: Its antigen remains unidentified.

Sequenced: PBMCs. The chain links TRBV10-1 to TRBJ1-1; perhaps TRBD1 as D (5 bases). This clonotype was obtained from a man aged 18 to 29 in good health and CMV-seropositive. In DNA form, the CDR3 reads TGCGCCAGCAGTGAGTCGACACGGGGGACTGAAGCTTTCTTT. Its protein is CASSESTRGTEAFF.